The 18 T cell receptor beta chains given below trace back to one sample, sequenced in a study of Graves' ophthalmopathy and Graves' hyperthyroidism. For repertoire sequencing, the TCR beta CDR3 regions were amplified from RNA transcripts. Second-round multiplex PCR followed a first-round RT-PCR using HTBI primers. MiXCR, run by TCRdb on the multiplex PCR reads, gives a single entry per CDR3 protein. Of over 200,000 distinct CDR3 sequences in the sample, around 30% were seen once. The sample consisted of peripheral blood. The origin of the receptors is a man aged 50-60 years with Graves' ophthalmopathy.

In its sample, this clonotype was seen many times. The CDR3 nucleotides are TGTGCCAGCAGTTACGCAGGGCTCACTCAGCCCCAGCATTTT. Its translation is CASSYAGLTQPQHF. This chain uses TRBV6-2 or TRBV6-3 with TRBJ1-5; maybe TRBD1 (5 bases). Germline V gives CDR1 MNHEY, CDR2 SVGEGT. V lost 2 bases and J lost 6, with 11 bases in between. This CDR3 is 14 amino acids long.

This clonotype appeared many times. The gene calls are TRBV30 and TRBJ1-5; no firm D call. The CDR3 consists of 13 residues. Germline V gives CDR1 GTSNPN, CDR2 SVGIG (reference sequence). Deletions cut 0 bases from V and 4 bases from J, with 7 bases between. Here the CDR3 reads CAWSVQQNQPQHF. In DNA, the CDR3 is TGTGCCTGGAGTGTACAACAAAATCAGCCCCAGCATTTT. Filled out from reference TRBV30 and TRBJ1-5, the complete variable domain reads SQTIHQWPATLVQPVGSPLSLECTVEGTSNPNLYWYRQAAGRGLQLLFYSVGIGQISSEVPQNLSASRPQDRQFILSSKKLLLSDSGFYLCAWSVQQNQPQHFGDGTRLSIL.

The chain employs TRBV30 and TRBJ2-2; 10 bases map to TRBD1. Unmatched junction bases numbered 3, after V lost 1 base and J lost 7 bases. This CDR3 has 14 amino acids. From germline, CDR1 is GTSNPN and CDR2 SVGIG (reference sequence). The CDR3, as DNA: TGTGCCTGGAGTGATGGACAGGGGGTCGGGGAGCTGTTTTTT. It encodes CAWSDGQGVGELFF.

This clonotype was counted between two and nine times. The CDR3 DNA sequence: TGTGCCAGCAAGGGGATTGGGGGGACTTCACCCCTCCACTTT. Protein product: CASKGIGGTSPLHF. The chain links TRBV2 to TRBJ1-6; tentative D call: TRBD1 (5 bases). Germline V gene data show CDR1 as SNHLY and CDR2 as FYNNEI. Trimming stripped 7 bases from V and 9 bases from J, with 16 bases between. The CDR3 is made up of 14 amino acids.

There are many counts of this clonotype. V usage is TRBV2 and J usage is TRBJ1-6; 7 bases map to TRBD1. The CDR3 totals 18 residues. Germline V lookup: CDR1 SNHLY, CDR2 FYNNEI. The V and J ends lost 5 bases and 0 bases, in that order; junction bases with no gene match: 10. In DNA, the CDR3 is TGTGCCAGCAGTACCCCACGACAGGGTAGCTCCTATAATTCACCCCTCCACTTT. This gives the protein CASSTPRQGSSYNSPLHF.

This clonotype was recorded at least ten times. V and J are TRBV24-1 and TRBJ1-1, with unresolved D. Germline loops: CDR1 KGHDR, CDR2 SFDVKD. This CDR3 has 14 amino acids. V was cut by 4 bases and J by 0 bases, with 8 bases left in between. The CDR3 is CATSEESMNTEAFF. The DNA of the CDR3 is TGTGCCACCAGTGAGGAGTCCATGAACACTGAAGCTTTCTTT.

There are many counts of this clonotype. The V and J genes are TRBV5-1 and TRBJ1-2; D gene uncertain. V was cut by 0 bases and J by 8 bases, with 14 bases left in between. The CDR3 has 14 amino acids. The V gene's germline CDR1 is SGHRS and CDR2 YFSETQ. The CDR3 protein is CASSLAGSSGGYTF. The DNA of the CDR3 is TGCGCCAGCAGCTTGGCCGGATCCTCGGGGGGCTACACCTTC.

This clonotype came up a few times. This chain connects TRBV29-1 to TRBJ1-1, with a possible D match to TRBD1 (6 bases). The length of the CDR3 is 14 residues. Germline-derived CDR1 and CDR2 are SQVTM and ANQGSEA. Trimming took off 6 bases at V and 1 base at J, with 15 bases between the two ends. CDR3 nucleotide sequence: TGCAGCGTGTCCTTGACAGGTTCGAACACTGAAGCTTTCTTT. Translated, it gives CSVSLTGSNTEAFF.

The CDR3, as DNA: TGTGCCAGCAGTTGGGACAGGGGGCTTCTTTATGGCTACACCTTC. Translation: CASSWDRGLLYGYTF. The V call is TRBV12-3 or TRBV12-4, the J call TRBJ1-2; TRBD1 agrees at 12 bases. Germline trimming cut 4 bases from V and 5 bases from J; bases unmatched to any gene: 5. The CDR3 covers 15 residues.

V usage is TRBV15 and J usage is TRBJ1-1; unclear D gene. Germline V gene data show CDR1 as LNHNV and CDR2 as YYDKDF (reference sequence). V lost 4 bases, J lost 7 bases, and 10 bases lay in between. The CDR3 consists of 12 residues. The CDR3 coding sequence is TGTGCCACCAGCAACGGGCTGGGTGAAGCTTTCTTT. Translated: CATSNGLGEAFF.

This clonotype was seen ten or more times. This chain uses TRBV12-3 or TRBV12-4 with TRBJ2-7; 11 bases agree with TRBD2. The CDR3 has 15 residues. J lost 3 bases, V lost 6 bases, and 7 bases had no gene match. CDR3 loop: CASSLRSGRGYEQYF. The CDR3, as DNA: TGTGCCAGCAGCTTACGTAGCGGGAGGGGCTACGAGCAGTACTTC.

This clonotype was seen more than once but under ten times. CDR3 coding DNA: TGTGCCAGCAGCCGTAACCATTGGGAGGGCTACACCTTC. Amino acids: CASSRNHWEGYTF. V is TRBV27 and J is TRBJ1-2; no clear D. This CDR3 has 13 amino acids. V dropped 6 bases and J dropped 8 bases, with 16 bases sitting between them. Germline V gives CDR1 MNHEY, CDR2 SMNVEV (reference sequence).

The rearrangement uses TRBV6-1 and TRBJ1-1; possibly TRBD1 for D (5 bases). The CDR3 extends over 10 amino acids. Per germline, CDR1 MNHNS and CDR2 SASEGT. V was cut by 6 bases and J by 7 bases, with 6 bases left in between. The CDR3 is CASRGLEAFF. CDR3 DNA: TGTGCCAGCAGGGGGCTTGAAGCTTTCTTT.

Ten or more counts support this clonotype. The J gene is TRBJ1-1, the V gene TRBV3-1; D is unclear. V dropped 0 bases and J dropped 4 bases, with 9 bases sitting between them. The CDR3 length is 14 residues. Germline V gives CDR1 LGHDT, CDR2 YNNKEL (reference sequence). CDR3 sequence: CASSQEVGFTEAFF. In nucleotides, the CDR3 is TGTGCCAGCAGCCAAGAAGTGGGGTTCACTGAAGCTTTCTTT. The entire variable domain, with the rest obtained from reference TRBV3-1 and TRBJ1-1, is as follows: DTAVSQTPKYLVTQMGNDKSIKCEQNLGHDTMYWYKQDSKKFLKIMFSYNNKELIINETVPNRFSPKSPDKAHLNLHINSLELGDSAVYFCASSQEVGFTEAFFGQGTRLTVV.

The chain carries TRBV20-1 and TRBJ2-5; 7 positions match TRBD2. V trimming: 5 bases; J trimming: 5 bases; junction bases outside the gene matches: 5. The germline gives CDR1 DFQATT, CDR2 SNEGSKA (reference sequence). CDR3 length equals 12 residues. In DNA, the CDR3 is TGCAGTGCTGCAGCGGGAATGGAGACCCAGTACTTC. It specifies CSAAAGMETQYF.

The CDR3 reads CASSPIRDRGQETQYF. In nucleotides, the CDR3 is TGTGCCAGTAGCCCCATCCGGGACAGGGGGCAAGAGACCCAGTACTTC. The chain has TRBV19 and TRBJ2-5, with 11 bases matching TRBD1. Looked up from germline, CDR1 is LNHDA and CDR2 is SQIVND (reference sequence). Unmatched junction bases numbered 8, after V lost 6 bases and J lost 2 bases. The CDR3 has 16 amino acids.

This clonotype was counted ten times or more. The chain recombines TRBV3-1 with TRBJ2-7, with D possibly being TRBD1 (7 bases). The CDR3 contains 15 residues. Germline CDR1 LGHDT, CDR2 YNNKEL (reference sequence). V shed 0 bases and J shed 5 bases, with 14 bases lying between them. The chain's CDR3 is CASSQEGGTEDEQYF. CDR3 DNA sequence: TGTGCCAGCAGCCAAGAAGGAGGGACAGAGGACGAGCAGTACTTC.

This clonotype occurred many times. The gene calls are TRBV6-1 and TRBJ2-2; a possible D gene is TRBD1 (6 bases). The V and J ends lost 4 bases and 3 bases respectively, with 9 bases between them. Germline CDR1 is MNHNS and CDR2 is SASEGT. This CDR3 comprises 14 residues. The CDR3 loop reads CASSGRTDTGELFF. For the CDR3, the DNA is TGTGCCAGCAGTGGTAGGACAGACACCGGGGAGCTGTTTTTT.